This paragraph covers one TCR beta chain sequence. In the original analysis: Amplification of reference gene primers provided the estimated nucleated cell counts. TCRdb keeps only in-frame clones here, not all; method: immunoSEQ multiplex PCR. Clone size and the V and J calls come from that table; the DNA yielded D and trimming. The table lists about 66,000 clones, around 82% of them singletons. The CDR3 runs to 16 residues. CDR1 is SGHRS, CDR2 YFSETQ, per germline. J lost 5 bases, V lost 0 bases, and 9 bases had no gene match. This entry belongs to a study of blood T cell repertoires in COVID-19. Across the study: The United States, Italy and Spain supplied acute and convalescent COVID-19 samples. PBMCs, B-cell-depleted T cells, or T cells were the source of the cDNA or gDNA that made up the material.

This TCR came from a man in his 60s with acute or convalescent COVID-19. Sequencing used peripheral blood. The chain is built from TRBV5-1 and TRBJ2-5, with 8 bases that match TRBD1. CDR3: CASSLGAGGHWETQYF. CDR3 DNA sequence: TGCGCCAGCAGCTTGGGGGCAGGGGGCCACTGGGAGACCCAGTACTTC.